The present T cell receptor (beta chain) was sequenced within a study of blood T cell dynamics during melanoma immunotherapy. Clones were read by immunoSEQ multiplex PCR, and TCRdb kept only the in-frame ones, dropping some. Here the sample spans about 5,400 clones, over 65% being singletons. The time point denotes: week 3, after first cycle of checkpoint inhibitor. This CDR3 comprises 13 residues. The ends were cut back, 4 bases at V and 1 base at J, with 7 bases in the middle. Germline CDR1 and CDR2: SGHTA and FQGTGA. This clone was detected a few times. The origin of this receptor is a human donor with melanoma. Some clones in this sample may be carry-over from other donors' samples. The rearrangement uses TRBV7-3 and TRBJ1-1, with D hard to call. The starting material was blood, obtained from a patient treated with checkpoint blockade. CDR3 nucleotide sequence: TGTGCCAGCAGCTCCCACCCGAACACTGAAGCTTTCTTT. Translated: CASSSHPNTEAFF.